One and the same sample provided the 17 T cell receptor beta chains below, sequenced in a study of identical twins. TCRdb re-called the 5' RACE reads with MiXCR, one entry per CDR3 protein. The table records 690,000 or so distinct CDR3 sequences, over 8.5% of them present only once. The same sample was also used in a study of yellow fever vaccine responses in identical twins.

The sequenced material came from PBMCs. These receptors were obtained from a woman between 18 and 29 years old in good health.

This clonotype has more than one count but fewer than ten. The chain has TRBV11-1 and TRBJ2-7; D gene ambiguous. Looked up from germline, CDR1 is SGHAT and CDR2 is FQDESV (reference sequence). V lost 0 bases and J lost 2, with 20 bases in between. The CDR3 extends over 18 amino acids. CDR3: CASSLARERFHGPYEQYF. The CDR3 nucleotides read TGTGCCAGCAGCTTAGCGCGCGAACGTTTTCACGGTCCCTACGAGCAGTACTTC.

This clonotype was seen a few times. The rearrangement links TRBV28 to TRBJ2-7; 11 bases agree with TRBD1. CDR1 and CDR2 from the germline V gene are MDHEN and SYDVKM. J gave up 0 bases and V 5 bases, and 6 bases lay outside the gene matches. CDR3 length equals 16 residues. The CDR3 sequence is CASSTDRGPSSYEQYF. As DNA, the CDR3 is TGTGCCAGCAGTACGGACAGGGGGCCGAGCTCCTACGAGCAGTACTTC.

The rearrangement links TRBV20-1 to TRBJ2-1; D gene uncertain. The germline V and J ends were trimmed by 7 bases and 14 bases, with 15 bases remaining between them. CDR3 size: 10 residues. In germline, CDR1 is DFQATT, CDR2 SNEGSKA (reference sequence). The CDR3 DNA reads TGCAGTGTTTCACTTGGACGGGAGTTCTTC. It translates to CSVSLGREFF.

This clonotype was counted between two and nine times. The V and J genes are TRBV7-2 and TRBJ1-1; D gene ambiguous. Germline V gives CDR1 SGHTA, CDR2 FQGNSA. Between the trimmed V and J ends, which lost 2 bases and 4 bases, there was a span of 11 bases. The CDR3 covers 14 residues. The CDR3 DNA sequence: TGTGCCAGCAGCTTAATAGGTCTAGGCACTGAAGCTTTCTTT. Its protein product is CASSLIGLGTEAFF.

The sample holds a few counts of this clonotype. The rearrangement links TRBV6-2 or TRBV6-3 to TRBJ1-6; TRBD1 agrees at 7 bases. The germline V gene encodes CDR1 MNHEY and CDR2 SVGEGT. The trim removed 6 bases at V and 7 bases at J, leaving 6 bases unmatched. This CDR3 is built from 14 residues. CDR3 sequence: CASRSTGSNSPLHF. DNA of the CDR3: TGTGCCAGCAGATCGACAGGGTCAAATTCACCCCTCCACTTT.

The chain joins TRBV10-2 to TRBJ2-1; possibly TRBD2 for D (5 bases). CDR3 length: 13 amino acids. The germline V and J ends were trimmed by 10 bases and 6 bases, with 16 bases remaining between them. Germline CDR1 reads WSHSY; CDR2 reads SAAADI. CDR3: CATSGSPGNEQFF. CDR3 DNA sequence: TGCGCCACCTCGGGGTCCCCGGGCAATGAGCAGTTCTTC.

There are a few counts of this clonotype. The chain couples TRBV25-1 to TRBJ2-5; TRBD2 agrees at 13 bases. Germline-derived CDR1 and CDR2 are MGHDK and SYGVNS. The CDR3 sequence is 17 residues long. The junction had 13 bases not matched to a gene; V was cut back by 3 bases and J by 9 bases. CDR3 sequence: CASSDSGTSGKEWSQYF. The CDR3 DNA is TGTGCCAGCAGTGACTCCGGGACTAGCGGGAAGGAGTGGTCCCAGTACTTC.

This clonotype was seen more than once but under ten times. This chain connects TRBV9 to TRBJ1-2; D remains unclear. Trimming stripped 4 bases from V and 0 bases from J, with 22 bases between. The CDR3 covers 18 residues. Germline-derived CDR1 and CDR2 are SGDLS and YYNGEE. The CDR3: CASSPDIDGSFANYGYTF. In DNA form, the CDR3 reads TGTGCCAGCAGCCCAGATATCGACGGTAGTTTTGCTAACTATGGCTACACCTTC.

V is TRBV4-3 and J is TRBJ2-1; tentative D call: TRBD2 (6 bases). The CDR3 consists of 19 residues. Germline lookup yields CDR1 LGHNA and CDR2 YSLEER. V was clipped by 0 bases and J by 0 bases, with 18 bases between them. The CDR3, as DNA: TGCGCCAGCAGCCAAGATCAGGACGGCGGGGCCGGCTCCTACAATGAGCAGTTCTTC. It specifies CASSQDQDGGAGSYNEQFF.

Ten or more counts support this clonotype. The chain combines TRBV5-1 with TRBJ2-5, with D hard to call. This CDR3 comprises 13 residues. Germline V gene sequence: CDR1 SGHRS, CDR2 YFSETQ. The ends were cut back, 0 bases at V and 2 bases at J, with 5 bases in the middle. CDR3 nucleotides: TGCGCCAGCAGCTTGGGCTTTCAAGAGACCCAGTACTTC. This translates into CASSLGFQETQYF.

The chain employs TRBV28 and TRBJ2-7; TRBD2 might be the D (6 bases). The CDR3 sequence is 14 residues long. Trimming took 3 bases from V and 3 from J, leaving 12 bases between them. CDR1 is MDHEN, CDR2 SYDVKM, per germline. As DNA, the CDR3 is TGTGCCAGCAGTTTTTTGGGGGGTGTCTACGAGCAGTACTTC. Translated, it gives CASSFLGGVYEQYF.

The rearrangement links TRBV2 to TRBJ2-7; a possible D gene is TRBD1 (6 bases). Germline CDR1 SNHLY, CDR2 FYNNEI. Trimming removed 9 bases at V and 3 bases at J, with 12 bases between. The CDR3 is made up of 12 amino acids. CDR3 DNA: TGTGCCAGTGGACAGCTTAACTACGAGCAGTACTTC. The encoded protein is CASGQLNYEQYF. Full variable domain (remainder filled in from reference TRBV2 and TRBJ2-7): EPEVTQTPSHQVTQMGQEVILRCVPISNHLYFYWYRQILGQKVEFLVSFYNNEISEKSEIFDDQFSVERPDGSNFTLKIRSTKLEDSAMYFCASGQLNYEQYFGPGTRLTVT.

In its sample, this clonotype was seen many times. J is TRBJ2-2 and V is TRBV29-1; D is unresolved. The CDR3 covers 13 residues. Trimming shortened V by 3 bases and J by 0 bases, and 5 bases separated the two germline ends. Germline V gene data show CDR1 as SQVTM and CDR2 as ANQGSEA. Here the CDR3 DNA reads TGCAGCGTTGACAGATCGAACACCGGGGAGCTGTTTTTT. Its protein is CSVDRSNTGELFF.

This clonotype was detected many times. This chain connects TRBV7-3 to TRBJ2-3; 7 bases fit TRBD2. CDR3 length equals 15 residues. Germline values: CDR1 SGHTA, CDR2 FQGTGA. V lost 5 bases, J lost 0 bases, and 5 bases stayed unmatched. CDR3 protein: CASSPSGESTDTQYF. CDR3 coding DNA: TGTGCCAGCAGCCCGAGCGGGGAAAGCACAGATACGCAGTATTTT. The full variable domain, with the rest looked up from reference TRBV7-3 and TRBJ2-3, is GAGVSQTPSNKVTEKGKYVELRCDPISGHTALYWYRQSLGQGPEFLIYFQGTGAADDSGLPNDRFFAVRPEGSVSTLKIQRTERGDSAVYLCASSPSGESTDTQYFGPGTRLTVL.

The V call is TRBV7-2, the J call TRBJ2-7; TRBD2 matches 9 bases. This CDR3 comprises 15 residues. The trim removed 1 base at V and 7 bases at J, leaving 8 bases unmatched. From germline, CDR1 is SGHTA and CDR2 FQGNSA. CDR3 amino acids: CASSLGSAGGREQYF. In DNA, the CDR3 is TGTGCCAGCAGCTTAGGATCGGCGGGAGGGAGGGAGCAGTACTTC.

This clonotype was detected only a few times. This chain uses TRBV5-1 with TRBJ2-3; possibly TRBD1 or TRBD2 for D (5 bases each). The germline CDR1 and CDR2 sequences are SGHRS and YFSETQ. This CDR3 comprises 12 residues. Trimming shortened V by 2 bases and J by 6 bases, and 7 bases separated the two germline ends. The CDR3 is CASSFWGDTQYF. In nucleotides, the CDR3 is TGCGCCAGCAGCTTTTGGGGGGATACGCAGTATTTT.

This clonotype was observed a handful of times. The rearrangement uses TRBV18 and TRBJ2-5; 8 bases map to TRBD1. From germline, CDR1 is KGHSH and CDR2 LQKENI. The CDR3 consists of 16 residues. With 3 bases clipped from V and 4 bases from J, the junction kept 10 bases outside the gene matches. As DNA, the CDR3 is TGTGCCAGCTCACCCGGACAGGGTATTGCGGGAGAGACCCAGTACTTC. Amino acid sequence: CASSPGQGIAGETQYF. Full variable domain (outside the CDR3, taken from reference TRBV18 and TRBJ2-5): NAGVMQNPRHLVRRRGQEARLRCSPMKGHSHVYWYRQLPEEGLKFMVYLQKENIIDESGMPKERFSAEFPKEGPSILRIQQVVRGDSAAYFCASSPGQGIAGETQYFGPGTRLLVL.